A single sample is the source of the 17 T cell receptor beta chains below, sequenced in a study of shared clonotypes between healthy human individuals. Using immunoSEQ multiplex PCR, the repertoire was profiled, and TCRdb retains in-frame clones only, with some absent. The sample includes 950,000 to 1,300,000 clones, approximately 70% of them seen just once. Sequencing input: memory CD4+ T cells sorted from blood. The subset: CD45RA-negative fraction. These receptors came from a man between 18 and 35 years old in good health.

Only one count was recorded for this clone. The rearrangement joins TRBV9 to TRBJ2-7; D is uncertain. The length of the CDR3 is 14 residues. Germline lookup yields CDR1 SGDLS and CDR2 YYNGEE. V was trimmed by 3 bases and J by 0 bases, leaving 10 bases between them. CDR3 coding DNA: TGTGCCAGCAGCGACGAGAAGAGCTCCTACGAGCAGTACTTC. Its protein is CASSDEKSSYEQYF.

This clone appeared a few times. The gene calls are TRBV11-2 and TRBJ2-5, with 9 positions matching TRBD2. Germline values: CDR1 SGHAT, CDR2 FQNNGV. J gave up 5 bases and V 2 bases, and 9 bases lay outside the gene matches. The CDR3 loop spans 16 amino acids. DNA for the CDR3: TGTGCCAGCAGCTTATCCTCGGCGGGAGGGTGGGAGACCCAGTACTTC. The encoded protein is CASSLSSAGGWETQYF.

The chain combines TRBV5-6 with TRBJ2-5, with D perhaps matching TRBD1 (5 bases). The CDR3 is 13 residues long. Trimming removed 9 bases at V and 1 base at J, with 13 bases between. In germline, CDR1 is SGHDT, CDR2 YYEEEE. CDR3: CATFRDPQETQYF. For the CDR3, the DNA is TGTGCCACCTTCAGGGATCCCCAAGAGACCCAGTACTTC.

The chain employs TRBV2 and TRBJ2-2, with D perhaps matching TRBD2 (5 bases). V was pared by 7 bases and J by 8 bases, with 20 bases between. The length of the CDR3 is 15 residues. The germline V gene has CDR1 SNHLY and CDR2 FYNNEI. This CDR3 is CASKDGLASTGELFF. The CDR3 nucleotides read TGTGCCAGCAAAGATGGGCTAGCTTCTACGGGGGAGCTGTTTTTT. The variable domain in full, completed from reference TRBV2 and TRBJ2-2, reads EPEVTQTPSHQVTQMGQEVILRCVPISNHLYFYWYRQILGQKVEFLVSFYNNEISEKSEIFDDQFSVERPDGSNFTLKIRSTKLEDSAMYFCASKDGLASTGELFFGEGSRLTVL.

Comment on this clone: With only one base between it and a far larger clone, this is likely a read error. This chain uses TRBV7-2 with TRBJ2-2; 12 bases are shared with TRBD2. Germline CDR1 SGHTA, CDR2 FQGNSA. J gave up 6 bases and V 1 base, and 0 bases lay outside the gene matches. CDR3 length: 15 amino acids. The CDR3 coding sequence is TGTACCAGCAGCTTAGGACTAGCGGGGGCCGGGGAGCTGTTTTTT. Translating gives CTSSLGLAGAGELFF.

The rearrangement joins TRBV6-6 to TRBJ1-6; 9 nucleotides align to TRBD1. Germline CDR1 and CDR2: MNHNY and SVGAGI (reference sequence). The length of the CDR3 is 14 residues. The V and J ends lost 4 bases and 7 bases, in that order; junction bases with no gene match: 2. The CDR3 loop reads CASSSGTGNSPLHF. In DNA, the CDR3 is TGTGCCAGCAGTTCCGGGACAGGGAATTCACCCCTCCACTTT.

The rearrangement links TRBV30 to TRBJ1-2, with 7 bases lining up with TRBD1. Trimming cost V 2 bases and J 6 bases; bases outside gene matches: 6. The CDR3 is made up of 13 amino acids. Germline CDR1 is GTSNPN and CDR2 is SVGIG (reference sequence). This CDR3 reads CAWSRDSIDGYTF. The DNA of the CDR3 is TGTGCCTGGAGTCGGGACAGTATCGATGGCTACACCTTC.

The J gene is TRBJ1-2, the V gene TRBV4-3; 9 bases map to TRBD1. This CDR3 has 16 amino acids. Looked up from germline, CDR1 is LGHNA and CDR2 is YSLEER. The ends lost 0 bases at V and 4 bases at J; junction bases unmatched: 6. The CDR3 DNA reads as TGCGCCAGCAGCCAAGATCTGGGACAGGGTTTCTATGGCTACACCTTC. It codes for CASSQDLGQGFYGYTF.

This clone was counted a few times. Other DNA sequences in this specimen translate into the identical CDR3. The chain is built from TRBV11-2 and TRBJ2-7, with D possibly TRBD2 on 5 matching bases. From germline, CDR1 is SGHAT and CDR2 FQNNGV. The length of the CDR3 is 12 residues. Trimming took off 3 bases at V and 3 bases at J, with 6 bases between the two ends. CDR3 sequence (DNA): TGTGCCAGCAGCTTGAGCGGCTACGAGCAGTACTTC. Translated: CASSLSGYEQYF.

The rearrangement links TRBV6-1 to TRBJ1-3; possible D gene TRBD1, 5 bases. The length of the CDR3 is 15 residues. Trimming removed 6 bases at V and 0 bases at J, with 12 bases between. Germline CDR1 is MNHNS and CDR2 is SASEGT. CDR3 in amino acids: CASRRDANSGNTIYF. For the CDR3, the DNA is TGTGCCAGCAGGAGGGACGCCAACTCTGGAAACACCATATATTTT.

The chain has TRBV4-2 and TRBJ2-1; 12 bases are a match to TRBD1. After removal of 0 bases from V and 6 bases from J, the junction contained 0 bases not matched to a gene. The CDR3 has 15 residues. The germline gives CDR1 LGHNA, CDR2 YNFKEQ. The CDR3 sequence: CASSQEGQGANEQFF. CDR3 DNA sequence: TGTGCCAGCAGCCAAGAGGGACAGGGGGCCAATGAGCAGTTCTTC.

The V and J genes are TRBV7-9 and TRBJ2-7; 12 bases match TRBD1. CDR3 length equals 16 residues. Germline V gene sequence: CDR1 SEHNR, CDR2 FQNEAQ (reference sequence). Losses at the gene ends were 6 bases for V and 6 bases for J; bases not matched to a gene: 12. CDR3 coding DNA: TGTGCCAGCAGTTACTCAGGGGACAGGGGGCTGTTCGAGCAGTACTTC. The encoded protein is CASSYSGDRGLFEQYF.

This clone was seen only once. V is TRBV10-3 and J is TRBJ2-7, with a weak D call TRBD2 (6 bases). The V gene's germline CDR1 is ENHRY and CDR2 SYGVKD. The CDR3 sequence is 13 residues long. The V and J ends lost 9 bases and 6 bases respectively, with 18 bases between them. The CDR3 bases are TGTGCCATTCGGGCCTCCCTTAGCGGCGAGCAGTACTTC. Translating it yields CAIRASLSGEQYF.

This clone has just one count. The chain is built from TRBV11-2 and TRBJ1-4; 10 positions match TRBD1. The CDR3 covers 15 residues. V shed 3 bases, J shed 8 bases, and the junction held 6 bases outside the gene matches. CDR1 is SGHAT, CDR2 FQNNGV, per germline. For the CDR3, the DNA is TGTGCCAGCAGCTTGACAGGGGGCAATCAGGAAAAACTGTTTTTT. The encoded protein is CASSLTGGNQEKLFF.

This sequence joins TRBV5-1 and TRBJ2-1; possible D gene TRBD1, 6 bases. Trimming took 0 bases from V and 2 from J, leaving 9 bases between them. Germline CDR1 reads SGHRS; CDR2 reads YFSETQ. The CDR3 consists of 15 residues. CDR3 DNA: TGCGCCAGCAGCTTGGGAGGACAGACCTACAATGAGCAGTTCTTC. Translation gives CASSLGGQTYNEQFF.

This clone was seen only a few times. The chain is built from TRBV12-2 and TRBJ2-7; TRBD2 is taken as the D call from the table, unchecked against the DNA. TRBV12-2 is a known pseudogene. The CDR3 runs to 16 residues. CDR3 DNA: TGTGCAAGTCGCTTGCGAGCGGGGCGAAAGTCCTACGAGCAGTACTTC. Protein: CASRLRAGRKSYEQYF.

This clone was seen just once. The CDR3 loop reads CASSLRSGTGVEKLFF. CDR3 DNA: TGTGCCAGCAGCTTGAGGTCCGGGACAGGGGTTGAAAAACTGTTTTTT. V and J are TRBV5-6 and TRBJ1-4, with 10 bases aligning to TRBD1. CDR1 is SGHDT, CDR2 YYEEEE, per germline. The CDR3 covers 16 residues. V trimming: 1 base; J trimming: 7 bases; junction bases outside the gene matches: 7. Using reference TRBV5-6 and TRBJ1-4 for the parts outside the CDR3, the full variable domain is DAGVTQSPTHLIKTRGQQVTLRCSPKSGHDTVSWYQQALGQGPQFIFQYYEEEERQRGNFPDRFSGHQFPNYSSELNVNALLLGDSALYLCASSLRSGTGVEKLFFGSGTQLSVL.